This T cell receptor beta chain was sequenced during a study of shared clonotypes between healthy human individuals. This CDR3 is built from 15 residues. Germline CDR1 reads SGHRS; CDR2 reads YFSETQ. The junction had 5 bases not matched to a gene; V was cut back by 4 bases and J by 1 base. Profiling relied on immunoSEQ multiplex PCR, and the TCRdb table lists in-frame clones only, not all of them. In the table there are approximately 100,000 clones, around 64% of which are singletons. This clonotype was sampled from a woman aged 30 to 39 in good health. The sample consisted of memory CD8+ T cells sorted from blood. This sample's subset: CD45RO+ cells pooled with CCR7-negative TemRA cells. This chain connects TRBV5-1 to TRBJ1-1; 9 bases are shared with TRBD1. CDR3 region: CASSGTGPQNTEAFF. The DNA of the CDR3 is TGCGCCAGCAGCGGGACAGGGCCCCAGAACACTGAAGCTTTCTTT.